This T cell receptor (beta chain) was recovered during a study of CD8 T cells in ankylosing spondylitis. Study-level points and caveats: Disease-linked clones were CD8+ and relatively rare in peripheral blood. Reported data indicate significant enrichment of disease-linked clones within matched ankylosing spondylitis synovial fluid. Some of these motif variants have turned up before, in reports on reactive arthritis synovial fluid and blood. There was a TCR beta motif, made of several highly homologous variants, that appeared characteristic of ankylosing spondylitis blood.

Quantitative molecular-barcoded 5'-RACE generated the TCR beta libraries. TCRdb itself ran the 5' RACE reads through MiXCR, one entry per CDR3 protein. The sample yields roughly 450,000 distinct CDR3 sequences, roughly 26% seen once. Only a few counts were recorded for this clonotype. Its antigen is as yet unknown. The germline V gene encodes CDR1 SGHTA and CDR2 FQGNSA. The CDR3 spans 17 residues. Trimming removed 1 base from V and 6 bases from J; junction bases left unmatched: 8. Sequencing was done on a sample of blood, either unsorted or a sorted T cell fraction (not recorded which). The clonotype originates from a male donor with ankylosing spondylitis. The chain links TRBV7-2 to TRBJ2-2; TRBD2 matches at 10 bases. CDR3 protein: CASSLGWASGSAGELFF. The CDR3 nucleotides are TGTGCCAGCAGCTTAGGATGGGCTAGCGGGAGTGCCGGGGAGCTGTTTTTT. Complete variable domain (other parts from reference TRBV7-2 and TRBJ2-2): GAGVSQSPSNKVTEKGKDVELRCDPISGHTALYWYRQSLGQGLEFLIYFQGNSAPDKSGLPSDRFSAERTGGSVSTLTIQRTQQEDSAVYLCASSLGWASGSAGELFFGEGSRLTVL.